The 28 T cell receptor beta chains given below trace back to one sample, sequenced in a study of blood T cell repertoires in COVID-19. Data came from immunoSEQ multiplex PCR; TCRdb stores just in-frame clones and leaves some out. The table includes over 90,000 clones, approximately 92% detected once. The sequenced sample was peripheral blood. These receptors were taken from a man aged 18 to 30 with acute or convalescent COVID-19.

The genes are TRBV2 and TRBJ2-2, with 9 bases fitting TRBD1. The CDR3 contains 14 residues. Germline CDR1 and CDR2: SNHLY and FYNNEI. The trim removed 6 bases at V and 5 bases at J, leaving 4 bases unmatched. CDR3 sequence reads: CASSRDRETGELFF. The CDR3 coding sequence is TGTGCCAGCAGCCGGGACAGGGAGACCGGGGAGCTGTTTTTT.

There are a few counts of this clone. The chain is built from TRBV6-6 and TRBJ1-1; 7 bases line up with TRBD1. After removal of 6 bases from V and 4 bases from J, the junction contained 14 bases not matched to a gene. The V gene's germline CDR1 is MNHNY and CDR2 SVGAGI (reference sequence). The CDR3 spans 16 residues. CDR3 coding DNA: TGTGCCAGCAGACTTCCAGGGGGGTTTGAAGGCACTGAAGCTTTCTTT. The encoded protein is CASRLPGGFEGTEAFF.

On this clone itself: Other nucleotide sequences from this sample produce the same CDR3. The rearrangement joins TRBV5-1 to TRBJ2-3, with a tentative D call TRBD2 (6 bases). This CDR3 comprises 16 residues. CDR1 is SGHRS and CDR2 is YFSETQ in the germline V gene. Trimming removed 1 base at V and 0 bases at J, with 12 bases between. For the CDR3, the DNA is TGCGCCAGCAGCTTGAACGGGAGAACTAGCACAGATACGCAGTATTTT. Amino acids: CASSLNGRTSTDTQYF.

In regard to this clone: Other DNA sequences from this sample encode an identical CDR3 as well. The V gene is TRBV29-1, the J gene TRBJ2-3; D possibly corresponds to TRBD2 (6 bases). Germline loops: CDR1 SQVTM, CDR2 ANQGSEA. There are 13 residues in the CDR3. Trimming stripped 1 base from V and 5 bases from J, with 10 bases between. The DNA of the CDR3 is TGCAGCGTTGAAGGTTCCGGGGGAGATACGCAGTATTTT. Amino acids: CSVEGSGGDTQYF.

V usage is TRBV5-1 and J usage is TRBJ2-7, with D possibly matching TRBD1 (5 bases). Trimming stripped 0 bases from V and 3 bases from J, with 7 bases between. This CDR3 contains 13 residues. Germline assignment: CDR1 SGHRS and CDR2 YFSETQ. The CDR3 DNA follows: TGCGCCAGCAGCTTGGCGCAGGGCTACGAGCAGTACTTC. Residues: CASSLAQGYEQYF. The variable domain in full, completed from reference TRBV5-1 and TRBJ2-7, reads KAGVTQTPRYLIKTRGQQVTLSCSPISGHRSVSWYQQTPGQGLQFLFEYFSETQRNKGNFPGRFSGRQFSNSRSEMNVSTLELGDSALYLCASSLAQGYEQYFGPGTRLTVT.

This sequence joins TRBV24-1 and TRBJ2-5; no definite D call. The CDR3 spans 13 residues. CDR1 and CDR2 from the germline V gene are KGHDR and SFDVKD. With 3 bases removed from V and 9 bases from J, the gap between germline ends came to 13 bases. This chain's CDR3 is CATSDPETGSQYF. CDR3 DNA sequence: TGTGCCACCAGTGATCCCGAGACTGGGTCCCAGTACTTC.

CDR3 sequence (DNA): TGTGCCATCAGTGAAGTAAGACAGGGAAATCAGCCCCAGCATTTT. Protein product: CAISEVRQGNQPQHF. V gene TRBV10-3 combines with J gene TRBJ1-5, with TRBD1 matching over 7 bases. The CDR3 has 15 residues. The J segment lost 4 bases and the V segment lost 3 bases, leaving 6 bases of the junction unmatched. Germline V gene sequence: CDR1 ENHRY, CDR2 SYGVKD.

The chain has TRBV9 and TRBJ1-6; D unclear. V lost 1 base, J lost 7 bases, and 15 bases lay in between. CDR3 length: 16 residues. The germline V gene encodes CDR1 SGDLS and CDR2 YYNGEE. CDR3 in DNA: TGTGCCAGCAGCGTATCCCTCGGCGGGTTGAATTCACCCCTCCACTTT. The encoded protein is CASSVSLGGLNSPLHF.

The chain joins TRBV5-5 to TRBJ2-7; 7 nucleotides agree with TRBD1. Germline V CDR1 and CDR2: SGHKS, YYEKEE (reference sequence). V was pared by 1 base and J by 3 bases, with 7 bases of the junction left unmatched. The CDR3 spans 15 residues. The CDR3, as DNA: TGTGCCAGCAGCTTGAAGCCAGGGGGTTTCTACGAGCAGTACTTC. Its translation: CASSLKPGGFYEQYF.

The rearrangement joins TRBV13 to TRBJ2-3; D might be TRBD2 (6 bases). Germline CDR1 is PRHDT and CDR2 is FYEKMQ (reference sequence). This CDR3 comprises 14 residues. CDR3 loop: CACGRGPGTDTQYF. In DNA form, the CDR3 reads TGTGCATGCGGGCGGGGACCGGGCACAGATACGCAGTATTTT. The full variable domain, with the rest looked up from reference TRBV13 and TRBJ2-3, is AAGVIQSPRHLIKEKRETATLKCYPIPRHDTVYWYQQGPGQDPQFLISFYEKMQSDKGSIPDRFSAQQFSDYHSELNMSSLELGDSALYFCACGRGPGTDTQYFGPGTRLTVL.

This clone was found a few times. A read error may produce the germline difference seen at one junction end. The chain combines TRBV5-1 with TRBJ1-5; no definite D call. The CDR3 has 13 amino acids. Looked up from germline, CDR1 is SGHRS and CDR2 is YFSETQ. CDR3 in DNA: TGCGCCAGCAGCTTGGGAGGGAATCAGGCCCAGCATTTT. Protein: CASSLGGNQAQHF.

CDR3 in DNA: TGTGCCAGCAGTGAAGTAGCGGGGGGATTTGCTAGCACAGATACGCAGTATTTT. This encodes CASSEVAGGFASTDTQYF. The V gene is TRBV6-1, the J gene TRBJ2-3; 10 bases fit TRBD2. The germline CDR1 and CDR2 sequences are MNHNS and SASEGT. With V trimmed by 1 base and J by 0 bases, 7 bases remained unmatched. The CDR3 contains 18 residues.

In the case of this clone: Its ends do not fully match the called genes, so a read error is possible. The sample holds other DNA sequences that translate to the same CDR3. The V and J genes are TRBV19 and TRBJ1-5; 12 bases align to TRBD1. Germline CDR1 and CDR2: LNHDA and SQIVND (reference sequence). This CDR3 contains 14 residues. Here the CDR3 reads CASSGTGGNQPQHF. CDR3 nucleotides: TGTGCCAGTTCCGGGACAGGGGGCAACCAGCCCCAGCATTTT.

This clone was detected a few times. The chain couples TRBV4-1 to TRBJ1-5; 9 nucleotides line up with TRBD1. Trimming cost V 3 bases and J 7 bases; bases outside gene matches: 4. The CDR3 totals 14 residues. Germline V CDR1 and CDR2: MGHRA, YSYEKL. In DNA, the CDR3 is TGCGCCAGCAGCCAGTTGGACAGGGGCCAGCCCCAGCATTTT. Its translation is CASSQLDRGQPQHF.

The V call is TRBV9, the J call TRBJ1-1; the D is unclear. The V end was cut by 0 bases, the J end by 0 bases, with 6 bases between. The CDR3 runs to 14 residues. Looked up from germline, CDR1 is SGDLS and CDR2 is YYNGEE. CDR3 in amino acids: CASSVGTMNTEAFF. The CDR3 DNA is TGTGCCAGCAGCGTAGGCACAATGAACACTGAAGCTTTCTTT.

This rearrangement joins TRBV10-2 to TRBJ2-2; D not resolved. The CDR3 is 13 amino acids. Germline V CDR1 and CDR2: WSHSY, SAAADI. V lost 6 bases to trimming and J lost 3 bases, with 8 bases between them. The CDR3 nucleotides read TGCGCCAGCAGATTCTCCGACACCGGGGAGCTGTTTTTT. It translates to CASRFSDTGELFF.

This clone showed up just a few times. This chain links TRBV14 with TRBJ2-7; TRBD2 matches 12 bases. V was pared by 2 bases and J by 6 bases, with 11 bases of the junction left unmatched. Germline values: CDR1 SGHDN, CDR2 FVKESK. The CDR3 contains 17 residues. CDR3 sequence reads: CASSQNRLAGVQGEQYF. The CDR3 DNA reads as TGTGCCAGCAGCCAAAACCGACTAGCGGGAGTACAGGGCGAGCAGTACTTC.

The V call is TRBV18, the J call TRBJ1-1; D might be TRBD1 (5 bases). Trimming removed 3 bases from V and 5 bases from J, with 19 bases in between. This CDR3 has 16 amino acids. CDR1 is KGHSH and CDR2 is LQKENI in the germline V gene. The CDR3 region has the DNA TGTGCCAGCTCACCCAGGGTGCATTTTGGTGGTACTGAAGCTTTCTTT. The encoded protein is CASSPRVHFGGTEAFF.

This clone was seen just once. V usage is TRBV11-2 and J usage is TRBJ1-1, with 9 bases lining up with TRBD1. Per germline, CDR1 SGHAT and CDR2 FQNNGV. This CDR3 is 16 amino acids long. V shed 2 bases and J 3 bases; nucleotides not matched to a gene: 7. The CDR3, as DNA: TGTGCCAGCAGCTTAAGCCGGGACAGGGATGACACTGAAGCTTTCTTT. Translation: CASSLSRDRDDTEAFF.

The rearrangement joins TRBV6-6 to TRBJ2-1; 9 nucleotides match TRBD2. The CDR3 has 15 amino acids. CDR1 and CDR2 (germline): MNHNY, SVGAGI (reference sequence). Trimming at V came to 6 bases and at J to 0 bases, leaving 3 bases not matched to a gene. CDR3 coding DNA: TGTGCCAGCAGCTTTAGCGGGAGCTCCTACAATGAGCAGTTCTTC. Translation gives CASSFSGSSYNEQFF.

The rearrangement links TRBV7-6 to TRBJ1-3, with 8 bases fitting TRBD1. The CDR3 has 15 amino acids. The germline V gene encodes CDR1 SGHVS and CDR2 FNYEAQ. V lost 2 bases, J lost 0 bases, and 0 bases stayed unmatched. The CDR3 DNA follows: TGTGCCAGCAGCTTAACAGGGGGCTCTGGAAACACCATATATTTT. It codes for CASSLTGGSGNTIYF.

The chain couples TRBV7-9 to TRBJ1-2; weak D call: TRBD1 (5 bases). Germline V gives CDR1 SEHNR, CDR2 FQNEAQ (reference sequence). Trimming took 5 bases from V and 8 from J, leaving 15 bases between them. This CDR3 contains 13 residues. In DNA, the CDR3 is TGTGCCAGCAGCCAATCGCCAGGGCAAGGCTACACCTTC. Its protein product is CASSQSPGQGYTF.

V and J are TRBV20-1 and TRBJ2-1; TRBD2 agrees at 9 bases. Germline CDR1 and CDR2: DFQATT and SNEGSKA (reference sequence). The CDR3 has 14 amino acids. The V gene end was trimmed by 3 bases and the J gene end by 4 bases; junction bases not matched to a gene: 4. CDR3 region: CSASLGLAYNEQFF. CDR3 DNA sequence: TGCAGTGCTAGTCTTGGACTAGCGTACAATGAGCAGTTCTTC.

The V call is TRBV7-9, the J call TRBJ2-3; 13 nucleotides agree with TRBD2. CDR1 is SEHNR, CDR2 FQNEAQ, per germline (reference sequence). J was trimmed by 2 bases and V by 5 bases; bases with no gene match: 7. This CDR3 is built from 17 residues. CDR3 sequence reads: CASSTGTSGILTDTQYF. The DNA of the CDR3 is TGTGCCAGCAGCACAGGGACTAGCGGGATCCTCACAGATACGCAGTATTTT.

This sequence joins TRBV14 and TRBJ1-2, with 9 nucleotides matching TRBD1. The junction had 2 bases not matched to a gene; V was cut back by 2 bases and J by 1 base. This CDR3 has 15 amino acids. Germline lookup yields CDR1 SGHDN and CDR2 FVKESK. The CDR3 spells CASSQTGQGNYGYTF. In DNA, the CDR3 is TGTGCCAGCAGCCAAACGGGACAGGGTAACTATGGCTACACCTTC.

This rearrangement joins TRBV27 to TRBJ2-1; 10 bases match TRBD2. This CDR3 is built from 18 residues. V shed 5 bases, J shed 2 bases, and the junction held 12 bases outside the gene matches. The germline CDR1 and CDR2 sequences are MNHEY and SMNVEV (reference sequence). The CDR3 region is CASSPPNILAGTYNEQFF. For the CDR3, the DNA is TGTGCCAGCAGTCCCCCAAACATACTAGCGGGGACCTACAATGAGCAGTTCTTC.

This chain links TRBV7-6 with TRBJ1-1, with D uncertain. This CDR3 has 13 amino acids. The V gene's germline CDR1 is SGHVS and CDR2 FNYEAQ. Trimming cost V 5 bases and J 5 bases, with 12 bases left between them. The CDR3 sequence is CASSPTRWTEAFF. In nucleotides, the CDR3 is TGTGCCAGCAGCCCGACCAGGTGGACTGAAGCTTTCTTT.

The chain combines TRBV11-2 with TRBJ1-1; D unclear. The germline V gene encodes CDR1 SGHAT and CDR2 FQNNGV. The CDR3 totals 13 residues. Trimming left V 5 bases short and J 2 bases short, with 9 bases between. The CDR3 DNA is TGTGCCAGCAGCCCCCTGACAAACACTGAAGCTTTCTTT. It translates to CASSPLTNTEAFF.